These 20 T cell receptor beta chains were sequenced from one sample in a study of human T cells and chemical hapten exposure. TCRdb re-derived calls from the RACE reads in MiXCR, one entry per CDR3 protein. The sample records about 360,000 distinct CDR3 sequences, around 7% being singletons. Time point of the sample: patch test 1, 2 weeks after DPC sensitization. The treatment here: therapeutic diphenylcyclopropenone sensitization with weekly scalp DPC. Here the sequenced sample was whole blood, taken in connection with sensitization to the hapten diphenylcyclopropenone (DPC). These receptors all come from a woman aged 18 to 35 with alopecia areata. Some clones in this sample may be carry-over from other donors' samples.

V gene TRBV7-9 combines with J gene TRBJ1-1; no clear D. Trimming took 6 bases from V and 1 from J, leaving 12 bases between them. This CDR3 is 14 amino acids long. Germline CDR1 is SEHNR and CDR2 is FQNEAQ (reference sequence). CDR3 loop: CASRYPRRNTEAFF. In DNA form, the CDR3 reads TGTGCCAGCAGATACCCGCGGAGGAACACTGAAGCTTTCTTT.

The J gene is TRBJ1-2, the V gene TRBV11-2; D ambiguous. The CDR3 sequence is 14 residues long. Germline V gene data show CDR1 as SGHAT and CDR2 as FQNNGV. Trimming pared 7 bases from V and 8 bases from J, leaving 20 bases between. CDR3 DNA sequence: TGTGCCAGCACCCCCGGCGGCAGCCCGGAGGGCTACACCTTC. Its translation: CASTPGGSPEGYTF.

This clonotype was recorded a few times. V is TRBV3-1 and J is TRBJ1-1; 8 nucleotides line up with TRBD1. The V and J ends lost 8 bases and 0 bases, in that order; junction bases with no gene match: 11. The CDR3 runs 16 residues. CDR1 is LGHDT and CDR2 is YNNKEL in the germline V gene (reference sequence). CDR3 in amino acids: CASGTPGGLMNTEAFF. The CDR3 nucleotides are TGTGCCAGCGGTACCCCAGGGGGCCTTATGAACACTGAAGCTTTCTTT.

This clonotype has a handful of counts. This chain connects TRBV20-1 to TRBJ2-7, with 12 positions matching TRBD2. CDR1 and CDR2 from the germline V gene are DFQATT and SNEGSKA (reference sequence). The CDR3 runs 15 residues. J was trimmed by 2 bases and V by 7 bases; bases with no gene match: 9. CDR3 sequence (DNA): TGCAGTGGTAGTAAGACTAGCGGGGGAACCTACGAGCAGTACTTC. The encoded protein is CSGSKTSGGTYEQYF.

This clonotype was recorded a few times. V gene TRBV28 combines with J gene TRBJ1-4; unclear D gene. The CDR3 is 15 amino acids. Between the trimmed V and J ends, which lost 4 bases and 1 base, there was a span of 10 bases. Germline lookup yields CDR1 MDHEN and CDR2 SYDVKM. CDR3 sequence: CASSSRSGTNEKLFF. The CDR3 bases are TGTGCCAGCAGTTCGCGGAGTGGAACTAATGAAAAACTGTTTTTT.

This clonotype has more than one count but fewer than ten. The genes are TRBV3-1 and TRBJ2-3; TRBD2 matches 8 bases. Trimming cost V 1 base and J 2 bases; bases outside gene matches: 11. Germline V lookup: CDR1 LGHDT, CDR2 YNNKEL (reference sequence). This CDR3 is 18 amino acids long. CDR3 sequence: CASSQVPPGAGVTDTQYF. For the CDR3, the DNA is TGTGCCAGCAGCCAAGTCCCCCCCGGAGCGGGGGTCACAGATACGCAGTATTTT.

Turning to this clonotype: One end of the junction does not line up with germline, which may come from a read error. The chain recombines TRBV5-4 with TRBJ1-1, with a weak D call TRBD1 (6 bases). There are 16 residues in the CDR3. Germline CDR1 reads SGHNT; CDR2 reads YYREEE (reference sequence). Here the CDR3 reads CASSLGRTTGGTEAIF. CDR3 nucleotide sequence: TGTGCCAGCAGCTTGGGTCGGACAACGGGGGGCACTGAAGCTATCTTT.

Many counts were recorded for this clonotype. This chain uses TRBV3-1 with TRBJ2-3; no reliable D call. Between the trimmed V and J ends, which lost 7 bases and 8 bases, there was a span of 13 bases. The CDR3 consists of 12 residues. CDR1 and CDR2 (germline): LGHDT, YNNKEL (reference sequence). CDR3 loop: CASNLVPGTQYF. CDR3 sequence (DNA): TGTGCCAGCAACCTCGTGCCTGGTACGCAGTATTTT.

DNA for the CDR3: TGCGCCAGCAGCCAATTCTACGGGGGCACTGAAGCTTTCTTT. It is translated as CASSQFYGGTEAFF. This chain uses TRBV4-3 with TRBJ1-1; D may be TRBD1 (5 bases). The CDR3 is made up of 14 amino acids. Trimming cost V 2 bases and J 4 bases, with 11 bases left between them. The germline V gene encodes CDR1 LGHNA and CDR2 YSLEER.

The chain couples TRBV5-1 to TRBJ2-3; possibly TRBD1 for D (5 bases). The ends were cut back, 4 bases at V and 0 bases at J, with 12 bases in the middle. The CDR3 is 15 residues long. Per the germline V gene, CDR1 is SGHRS and CDR2 is YFSETQ. The CDR3 nucleotides are TGCGCCAGCAGCGAGACAGTCACTAGCACAGATACGCAGTATTTT. This codes for CASSETVTSTDTQYF.

This clonotype was recorded a few times. The V call is TRBV4-1, the J call TRBJ2-3, with 12 bases lining up with TRBD2. The germline CDR1 and CDR2 sequences are MGHRA and YSYEKL. CDR3 size: 20 residues. Unmatched junction bases numbered 16, after V lost 4 bases and J lost 2 bases. The chain's CDR3 is CASSRTASVTSGGITDTQYF. The CDR3, as DNA: TGCGCCAGCAGCCGTACCGCTAGCGTGACTAGCGGGGGCATCACAGATACGCAGTATTTT.

The chain recombines TRBV12-3 or TRBV12-4 with TRBJ2-5; 8 positions match TRBD1. The CDR3 consists of 13 residues. The V and J ends lost 10 bases and 5 bases, in that order; junction bases with no gene match: 9. The CDR3 sequence: CATTSRQGETQYF. DNA of the CDR3: TGTGCCACCACGTCGCGACAGGGGGAGACCCAGTACTTC.

The chain carries TRBV5-6 and TRBJ1-6, with 8 bases aligning to TRBD1. Germline V CDR1 and CDR2: SGHDT, YYEEEE. The J segment lost 7 bases and the V segment lost 9 bases, leaving 3 bases of the junction unmatched. The CDR3 covers 12 residues. The CDR3 DNA reads TGTGCCACAGGGGGCCCGAATTCACCCCTCCACTTT. This encodes CATGGPNSPLHF.

There are a few counts of this clonotype. The J gene is TRBJ2-3, the V gene TRBV27; the D is unclear. Trimming left V 0 bases short and J 2 bases short, with 9 bases between. This CDR3 has 15 residues. Germline values: CDR1 MNHEY, CDR2 SMNVEV (reference sequence). CDR3 protein: CASSLSVGPTDTQYF. The CDR3 nucleotides read TGTGCCAGCAGTTTATCTGTGGGTCCCACAGATACGCAGTATTTT.

This clonotype has a handful of counts. As DNA, the CDR3 is TGTGCCAGCAGTTTTGGGGGACTGAACAATGAGCAGTTCTTC. Residues: CASSFGGLNNEQFF. The chain carries TRBV12-3 or TRBV12-4 and TRBJ2-1; a weak D match, TRBD2 (6 bases). This CDR3 is built from 14 residues. With 3 bases removed from V and 5 bases from J, the gap between germline ends came to 11 bases.

The chain links TRBV5-1 to TRBJ2-3; D not certain. Germline V gene lookup returns CDR1 SGHRS and CDR2 YFSETQ. This CDR3 is built from 13 residues. The ends were cut back, 4 bases at V and 3 bases at J, with 9 bases in the middle. Here the CDR3 reads CASSRVGTDTQYF. Written as DNA, the CDR3 is TGCGCCAGCAGCCGTGTCGGTACAGATACGCAGTATTTT.

This sequence joins TRBV6-6 and TRBJ1-1, with D tentatively TRBD1 (6 bases). From germline, CDR1 is MNHNY and CDR2 SVGAGI (reference sequence). The CDR3 runs 15 residues. Trimming removed 6 bases at V and 0 bases at J, with 14 bases between. The CDR3 DNA is TGTGCCAGCAGCTTAGGGGGGGGTCTGAACACTGAAGCTTTCTTT. The encoded protein is CASSLGGGLNTEAFF.

This clonotype turned up a few times. The chain uses TRBV6-5 and TRBJ1-2, with TRBD1 as a possible D gene (5 bases). From germline, CDR1 is MNHEY and CDR2 SVGAGI. CDR3 length: 14 residues. With 4 bases removed from V and 1 base from J, the gap between germline ends came to 10 bases. CDR3 in DNA: TGTGCCAGCAGTTCCCTGGGGGGTAACTATGGCTACACCTTC. This gives the protein CASSSLGGNYGYTF.

This clonotype was detected a few times. The chain employs TRBV5-1 and TRBJ2-5; 11 nucleotides agree with TRBD2. In germline, CDR1 is SGHRS, CDR2 YFSETQ. V shed 0 bases, J shed 4 bases, and the junction held 8 bases outside the gene matches. This CDR3 is 17 amino acids long. CDR3 amino acids: CASSLVAGGQKGETQYF. CDR3 nucleotide sequence: TGCGCCAGCAGCTTGGTAGCGGGGGGGCAGAAAGGAGAGACCCAGTACTTC.

On this clonotype: A read error may explain this, as a much larger clone is one base away. V gene TRBV7-2 combines with J gene TRBJ1-5; D gene ambiguous. Per germline, CDR1 SGHTA and CDR2 FQGNSA. This CDR3 is built from 15 residues. The CDR3, as DNA: TGTGCCAGCAGCTTCTCCGCCGATAGCAATCAGCCCAAGCATTTT. It yields the protein CASSFSADSNQPKHF.